A single sample gave rise to the 27 T cell receptor beta chains below, sequenced in a study of blood T cell dynamics during melanoma immunotherapy. Sequencing was performed with immunoSEQ multiplex PCR; in TCRdb, only in-frame clones are kept and a portion is missing. The sample has 10,000 to 15,000 clones; roughly 83% are singletons. Indicated time point: pre-treatment baseline. This sample comprised blood, obtained from a patient treated with checkpoint blockade. The origin of the receptors is a human donor with melanoma.

The rearrangement uses TRBV6-1 and TRBJ2-7, with 7 positions matching TRBD2. In germline, CDR1 is MNHNS, CDR2 SASEGT. This CDR3 comprises 14 residues. The V gene end was trimmed by 7 bases and the J gene end by 4 bases; junction bases not matched to a gene: 10. The DNA for the CDR3 is TGTGCCAGCACTGCGGGACTAACAAGTTACGAGCAGTACTTC. Translated: CASTAGLTSYEQYF.

V usage is TRBV7-2 and J usage is TRBJ2-5, with D hard to call. CDR3 size: 14 residues. Germline V gives CDR1 SGHTA, CDR2 FQGNSA. The V end lost 0 bases, the J end lost 4 bases, and 9 bases lay between the germline ends. CDR3 nucleotides: TGTGCCAGCAGCTTAGCTCAGGCGCTAGAGACCCAGTACTTC. This gives the protein CASSLAQALETQYF.

This clone was detected a few times. The rearrangement links TRBV11-2 to TRBJ1-2, with D possibly being TRBD1 (6 bases). The V end was cut by 5 bases, the J end by 8 bases, with 15 bases between. The CDR3 consists of 13 residues. Germline CDR1 SGHAT, CDR2 FQNNGV. The CDR3: CASSLAGARGYTF. CDR3 nucleotide sequence: TGTGCCAGCAGCCTGGCGGGGGCAAGGGGCTACACCTTC.

The chain links TRBV10-2 to TRBJ2-5, with TRBD2 identical over 11 bases. The CDR3 sequence is 20 residues long. The V gene's germline CDR1 is WSHSY and CDR2 SAAADI. Trimming took 0 bases from V and 4 from J; bases not matched to a gene: 16. DNA for the CDR3: TGCGCCAGCAGTGAGTCGATACTAGCGGGAGTGGTCCCCCCCCCAGAGACCCAGTACTTC. Translating gives CASSESILAGVVPPPETQYF.

V gene TRBV2 combines with J gene TRBJ2-2, with 7 bases lining up with TRBD2. The ends lost 10 bases at V and 5 bases at J; junction bases unmatched: 13. Germline-derived CDR1 and CDR2 are SNHLY and FYNNEI. The length of the CDR3 is 15 residues. CDR3 coding DNA: TGTGCCACCGATACTAGCTTGGGGGGGACCGGGGAGCTGTTTTTT. This codes for CATDTSLGGTGELFF.

Only a few counts were recorded for this clone. V gene TRBV27 combines with J gene TRBJ1-1; unclear D gene. The CDR3 is 13 residues long. Germline V gene lookup returns CDR1 MNHEY and CDR2 SMNVEV (reference sequence). Trimming pared 0 bases from V and 10 bases from J, leaving 12 bases between. CDR3 sequence reads: CASSLSTGSGAFF. The DNA of the CDR3 is TGTGCCAGCAGTTTATCGACGGGAAGTGGAGCTTTCTTT.

Here the CDR3 DNA reads TGTGCCAGCAGCCCCGGAGCGGGAGAATCTGGAGAGACCCAGTACTTC. Its protein product is CASSPGAGESGETQYF. J is TRBJ2-5 and V is TRBV5-6; 8 bases are shared with TRBD2. The CDR3 consists of 16 residues. Unmatched junction bases numbered 12, after V lost 4 bases and J lost 4 bases. Germline V gene lookup returns CDR1 SGHDT and CDR2 YYEEEE.

The V gene is TRBV5-1, the J gene TRBJ2-1; TRBD1 matches 8 bases. Germline V gene sequence: CDR1 SGHRS, CDR2 YFSETQ. The length of the CDR3 is 16 residues. V dropped 3 bases and J dropped 6; count of bases not matched to a gene: 11. As DNA, the CDR3 is TGCGCCAGCAGCTCTGTCATTGGACAGGGTGGCAATGAGCAGTTCTTC. Amino acids: CASSSVIGQGGNEQFF.

The chain couples TRBV5-4 to TRBJ2-5; D not resolved. Looked up from germline, CDR1 is SGHNT and CDR2 is YYREEE (reference sequence). V lost 0 bases, J lost 4 bases, and 13 bases lay in between. The CDR3 extends over 15 amino acids. CDR3 protein: CASSLEAGGVETQYF. In DNA form, the CDR3 reads TGTGCCAGCAGCTTGGAGGCAGGTGGAGTAGAGACCCAGTACTTC.

The chain couples TRBV6-1 to TRBJ2-1, with D hard to call. This CDR3 is 15 amino acids long. The germline V gene has CDR1 MNHNS and CDR2 SASEGT. Trimming stripped 6 bases from V and 0 bases from J, with 12 bases between. The CDR3 nucleotides read TGTGCCAGCAGGGCGACTGGACGCTCCTACAATGAGCAGTTCTTC. Translation: CASRATGRSYNEQFF.

CDR3 sequence: CSVGRARDTEAFF. DNA for the CDR3: TGCAGCGTTGGTCGGGCGCGGGACACTGAAGCTTTCTTT. This chain links TRBV29-1 with TRBJ1-1, with no clear D. This CDR3 contains 13 residues. Germline CDR1 is SQVTM and CDR2 is ANQGSEA. V was shortened by 4 bases and J by 3 bases, with 12 bases between the two germline ends.

The chain's CDR3 is CASSLVRGGEQYF. CDR3 in DNA: TGTGCCAGCAGCTTAGTTAGGGGAGGGGAGCAGTACTTC. The chain is built from TRBV11-3 and TRBJ2-7; TRBD2 aligns across 7 bases. Germline V CDR1 and CDR2: SGHNT, YENEEA. V shed 1 base and J 7 bases; nucleotides not matched to a gene: 4. The CDR3 contains 13 residues.

The gene calls are TRBV7-2 and TRBJ2-7; TRBD2 might be the D (7 bases). Germline V gene data show CDR1 as SGHTA and CDR2 as FQGNSA. V was shortened by 4 bases and J by 4 bases, with 17 bases between the two germline ends. The CDR3 is 15 residues long. The DNA for the CDR3 is TGTGCCAGCAGCTCCCAAGGGGGGGCTTTATACGAGCAGTACTTC. This gives the protein CASSSQGGALYEQYF.

This clone was found once. The chain carries TRBV6-1 and TRBJ1-2; 8 bases align to TRBD1. The CDR3 is made up of 14 amino acids. Germline-derived CDR1 and CDR2 are MNHNS and SASEGT. The trim removed 6 bases at V and 8 bases at J, leaving 11 bases unmatched. CDR3 sequence (DNA): TGTGCCAGCAGCTCAGGGACAGGATTTGGCGGCTACACCTTC. It encodes CASSSGTGFGGYTF.

This chain connects TRBV7-9 to TRBJ2-4; TRBD1 matches 7 bases. The CDR3 is 15 amino acids. V was pared by 1 base and J by 1 base, with 1 base of the junction left unmatched. Germline CDR1 SEHNR, CDR2 FQNEAQ (reference sequence). The CDR3 bases are TGTGCCAGCAGCTTAGTACAGGGGGCCAAAAACATTCAGTACTTC. Encoded protein: CASSLVQGAKNIQYF.

The J gene is TRBJ2-7, the V gene TRBV6-5; 8 bases are shared with TRBD1. CDR1 is MNHEY, CDR2 SVGAGI, per germline. V trimming: 3 bases; J trimming: 0 bases; junction bases outside the gene matches: 1. The CDR3 extends over 14 amino acids. CDR3 in DNA: TGTGCCAGCAGTTATCAGGGGGCCTCCTACGAGCAGTACTTC. This translates into CASSYQGASYEQYF.

This clone was seen a handful of times. V and J are TRBV7-9 and TRBJ1-1; D not resolved. With 1 base removed from V and 4 bases from J, the gap between germline ends came to 4 bases. Per germline, CDR1 SEHNR and CDR2 FQNEAQ (reference sequence). CDR3 length equals 12 residues. The CDR3, as DNA: TGTGCCAGCAGCTTAGATTTCACTGAAGCTTTCTTT. It yields the protein CASSLDFTEAFF.

The sample holds a few counts of this clone. This rearrangement joins TRBV15 to TRBJ2-2, with 9 nucleotides matching TRBD1. From germline, CDR1 is LNHNV and CDR2 YYDKDF (reference sequence). This CDR3 has 17 amino acids. The J segment lost 6 bases and the V segment lost 1 base, leaving 9 bases of the junction unmatched. DNA of the CDR3: TGTGCCACCAGCAGAGCTAGAGGGACAGGGTTAGCCGGGGAGCTGTTTTTT. As protein: CATSRARGTGLAGELFF.

As DNA, the CDR3 is TGTGCCAGCAACAACGACCGCTCTGGAAACACCATATATTTT. Translated: CASNNDRSGNTIYF. The V gene is TRBV2, the J gene TRBJ1-3, with no clear D. Germline V CDR1 and CDR2: SNHLY, FYNNEI. The V gene lost 7 bases and the J gene lost 0 bases, with 10 bases spanning the gap. The CDR3 totals 14 residues.

The gene calls are TRBV27 and TRBJ2-1; 8 bases line up with TRBD2. Germline CDR1 reads MNHEY; CDR2 reads SMNVEV (reference sequence). The ends lost 5 bases at V and 0 bases at J; junction bases unmatched: 6. The CDR3 is made up of 16 amino acids. CDR3 in DNA: TGTGCCAGCAGTCCCTCCGGGAGGGGCTCCTACAATGAGCAGTTCTTC. Its translation: CASSPSGRGSYNEQFF.

This chain links TRBV6-6 with TRBJ1-3; D is uncertain. The CDR3 length is 13 residues. Trimming shortened V by 5 bases and J by 7 bases, and 12 bases separated the two germline ends. The germline V gene has CDR1 MNHNY and CDR2 SVGAGI (reference sequence). The CDR3 here is CASSPRVMNTIYF. The CDR3 DNA sequence: TGTGCCAGCAGTCCTCGGGTTATGAACACCATATATTTT.

This chain links TRBV19 with TRBJ1-1, with D perhaps matching TRBD1 (5 bases). The ends were cut back, 1 base at V and 4 bases at J, with 13 bases in the middle. The length of the CDR3 is 15 residues. Germline CDR1 and CDR2: LNHDA and SQIVND (reference sequence). The CDR3 protein is CASSIATVGGTEAFF. CDR3 sequence (DNA): TGTGCCAGTAGTATAGCGACCGTCGGGGGCACTGAAGCTTTCTTT.

The rearrangement joins TRBV19 to TRBJ1-4; D is unresolved. Germline CDR1 and CDR2: LNHDA and SQIVND (reference sequence). This CDR3 has 14 residues. V lost 1 base and J lost 5, with 8 bases in between. CDR3 DNA: TGTGCCAGTAGTATAGCCGTACAGAATGAAAAACTGTTTTTT. The encoded protein is CASSIAVQNEKLFF.

The CDR3 spells CAWEQGAKLSYNEQFF. The CDR3 DNA reads as TGTGCCTGGGAACAGGGGGCTAAACTCTCCTACAATGAGCAGTTCTTC. The gene calls are TRBV30 and TRBJ2-1; 9 nucleotides agree with TRBD1. The CDR3 runs to 16 residues. The V segment lost 5 bases and the J segment 0 bases; nucleotides outside the gene matches: 8. Germline V lookup: CDR1 GTSNPN, CDR2 SVGIG (reference sequence).

In its sample, this clone was seen a few times. This sequence joins TRBV29-1 and TRBJ2-3; D unclear. The length of the CDR3 is 15 residues. Germline-derived CDR1 and CDR2 are SQVTM and ANQGSEA. The germline V and J ends were trimmed by 3 bases and 1 base, with 14 bases remaining between them. Written as DNA, the CDR3 is TGCAGCGTTGATCCCGGTTATAGGGGCACAGATACGCAGTATTTT. Translated, it gives CSVDPGYRGTDTQYF.

The DNA of the CDR3 is TGTGCCAGCAGCTCTCCCGGACTAGCGGGAGCGGGCGGGGAGCTGTTTTTT. Translated, it gives CASSSPGLAGAGGELFF. The chain links TRBV5-4 to TRBJ2-2; 13 bases are a match to TRBD2. Germline V gives CDR1 SGHNT, CDR2 YYREEE (reference sequence). The CDR3 sequence is 17 residues long. J was trimmed by 7 bases and V by 3 bases; bases with no gene match: 9. Complete variable domain (other parts from reference TRBV5-4 and TRBJ2-2): ETGVTQSPTHLIKTRGQQVTLRCSSQSGHNTVSWYQQALGQGPQFIFQYYREEENGRGNFPPRFSGLQFPNYSSELNVNALELDDSALYLCASSSPGLAGAGGELFFGEGSRLTVL.

This clone was detected only a few times. The chain couples TRBV5-6 to TRBJ1-5; the match to TRBD1 covers 7 bases. The CDR3 sequence is 15 residues long. With V trimmed by 2 bases and J by 3 bases, 5 bases remained unmatched. Per germline, CDR1 SGHDT and CDR2 YYEEEE. The CDR3 protein is CASSFQGVPNQPQHF. The CDR3 bases are TGTGCCAGCAGCTTTCAGGGGGTGCCCAATCAGCCCCAGCATTTT.